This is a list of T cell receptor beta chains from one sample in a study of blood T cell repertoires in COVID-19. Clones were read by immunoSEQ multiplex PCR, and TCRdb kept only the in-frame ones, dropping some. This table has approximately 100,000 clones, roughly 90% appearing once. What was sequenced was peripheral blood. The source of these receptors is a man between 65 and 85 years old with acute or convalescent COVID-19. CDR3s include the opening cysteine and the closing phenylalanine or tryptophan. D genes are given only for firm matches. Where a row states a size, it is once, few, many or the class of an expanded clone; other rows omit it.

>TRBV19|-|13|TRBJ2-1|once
CASSGLASNEQFF
TGTGCCAGCTCCGGGCTAGCATCCAATGAGCAGTTCTTC
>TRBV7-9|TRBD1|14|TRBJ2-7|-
CASSLTGNLGEQYF
TGTGCCAGCAGCTTGACAGGGAATTTGGGCGAGCAGTACTTC
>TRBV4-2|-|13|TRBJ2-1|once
CASSQGSEPWRFF
TGTGCCAGCAGCCAAGGATCTGAGCCCTGGAGGTTCTTC
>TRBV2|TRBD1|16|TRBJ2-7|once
CASSVQAGTGYYEQYF
TGTGCCAGCAGTGTTCAAGCCGGGACAGGGTACTACGAGCAGTACTTC
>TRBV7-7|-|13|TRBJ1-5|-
CASSLARNQPQHF
TGTGCCAGCAGCCTCGCGCGCAATCAGCCCCAGCATTTT
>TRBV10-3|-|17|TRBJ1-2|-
CAISEPTGQKSNYGYTF
TGTGCCATCAGTGAGCCAACAGGACAGAAGAGTAACTATGGCTACACCTTC
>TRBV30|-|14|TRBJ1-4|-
CACLRTVYGEKLFF
TGTGCCTGCCTCCGTACGGTTTACGGGGAAAAACTGTTTTTT
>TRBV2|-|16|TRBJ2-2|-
CAIPTFDAGITGELFF
TGTGCCATCCCCACCTTTGACGCAGGGATCACCGGGGAGCTGTTTTTT
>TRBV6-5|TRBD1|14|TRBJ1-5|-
CASRGQGSNQPQHF
TGTGCCAGCAGGGGACAGGGTAGCAATCAGCCCCAGCATTTT
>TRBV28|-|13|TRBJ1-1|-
CASSFSPNTEAFF
TGTGCCAGCAGTTTTTCTCCGAACACTGAAGCTTTCTTT
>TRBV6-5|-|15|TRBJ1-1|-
CASSYSLVGDTEAFF
TGTGCCAGCAGTTACTCGCTGGTAGGGGACACTGAAGCTTTCTTT
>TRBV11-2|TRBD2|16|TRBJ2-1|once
CASSPYLGTRIGEQFF
TGTGCCAGCAGCCCCTACCTGGGGACTAGGATAGGTGAGCAGTTCTTC
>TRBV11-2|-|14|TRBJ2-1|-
CASSLAGGHNEQFF
TGTGCCAGCAGCTTAGCCGGCGGGCACAATGAGCAGTTCTTC
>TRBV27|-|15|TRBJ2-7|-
CASSFGASNFYEQYF
TGTGCCAGCAGTTTCGGCGCTAGCAATTTCTACGAGCAGTACTTC
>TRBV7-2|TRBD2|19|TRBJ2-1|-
CASSIFGTSGYLRNNEQFF
TGTGCCAGCAGCATTTTTGGGACTAGCGGTTATCTAAGGAACAATGAGCAGTTCTTC